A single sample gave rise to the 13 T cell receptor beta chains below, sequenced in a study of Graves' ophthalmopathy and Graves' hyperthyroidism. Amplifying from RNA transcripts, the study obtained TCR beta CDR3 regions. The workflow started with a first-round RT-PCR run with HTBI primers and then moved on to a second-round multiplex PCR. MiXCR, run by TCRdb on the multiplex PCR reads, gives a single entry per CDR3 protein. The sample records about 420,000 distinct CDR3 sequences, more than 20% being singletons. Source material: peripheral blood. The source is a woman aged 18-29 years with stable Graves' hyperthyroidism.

CDR3 sequence: CASSRRGGLAKNIQYF. The DNA of the CDR3 is TGTGCCAGCAGCCGACGGGGAGGCCTAGCCAAAAACATTCAGTACTTC. The chain uses TRBV2 and TRBJ2-4, with D possibly matching TRBD2 (6 bases). The CDR3 consists of 16 residues. Trimming removed 6 bases from V and 0 bases from J, with 15 bases in between. Germline CDR1 and CDR2: SNHLY and FYNNEI.

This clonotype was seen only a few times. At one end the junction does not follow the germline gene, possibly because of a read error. Written as DNA, the CDR3 is TGCGCCGAGGGCGAGCAGTACTTC. Translation gives CAEGEQYF. The chain couples TRBV19 to TRBJ2-7; D might be TRBD2 (5 bases). Germline V gene lookup returns CDR1 LNHDA and CDR2 SQIVND (reference sequence). The CDR3 runs 8 residues.

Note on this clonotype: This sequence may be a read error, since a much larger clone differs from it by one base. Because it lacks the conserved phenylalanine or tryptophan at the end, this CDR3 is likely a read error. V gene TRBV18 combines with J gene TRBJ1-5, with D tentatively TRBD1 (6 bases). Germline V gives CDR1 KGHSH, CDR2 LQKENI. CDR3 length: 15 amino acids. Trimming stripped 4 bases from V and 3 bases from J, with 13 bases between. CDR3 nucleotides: TGTGCCAGCTCACTAGGGGGTGATGTCAATCAGCCCCAGCATTTG. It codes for CASSLGGDVNQPQHL.

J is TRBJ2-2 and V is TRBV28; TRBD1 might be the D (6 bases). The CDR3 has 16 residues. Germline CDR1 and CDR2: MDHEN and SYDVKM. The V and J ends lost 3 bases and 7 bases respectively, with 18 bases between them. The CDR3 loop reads CASSFLDRLGVGELFF. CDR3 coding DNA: TGTGCCAGCAGTTTCCTCGACAGGTTAGGGGTCGGGGAGCTGTTTTTT.

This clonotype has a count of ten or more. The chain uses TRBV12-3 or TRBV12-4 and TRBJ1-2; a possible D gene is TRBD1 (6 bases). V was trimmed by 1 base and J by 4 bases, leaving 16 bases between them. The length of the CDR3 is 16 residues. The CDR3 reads CASSLDDRRFGYGYTF. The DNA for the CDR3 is TGTGCCAGCAGTTTAGATGACAGGCGGTTCGGCTATGGCTACACCTTC.

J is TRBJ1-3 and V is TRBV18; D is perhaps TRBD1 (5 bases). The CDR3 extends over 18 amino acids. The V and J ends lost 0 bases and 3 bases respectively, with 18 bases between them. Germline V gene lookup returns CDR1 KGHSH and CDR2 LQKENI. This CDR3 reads CASSPPAWRGRGGNTIYF. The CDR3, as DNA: TGTGCCAGCTCACCACCCGCCTGGAGGGGTCGAGGTGGAAACACCATATATTTT.

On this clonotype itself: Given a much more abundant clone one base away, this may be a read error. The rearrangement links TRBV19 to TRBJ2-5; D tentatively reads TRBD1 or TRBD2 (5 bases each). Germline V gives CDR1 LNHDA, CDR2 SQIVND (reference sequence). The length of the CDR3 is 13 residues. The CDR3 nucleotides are TGTGCCAGTAGCATAGGGGAGTGGGAGACCCAGTACTTC. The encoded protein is CASSIGEWETQYF.

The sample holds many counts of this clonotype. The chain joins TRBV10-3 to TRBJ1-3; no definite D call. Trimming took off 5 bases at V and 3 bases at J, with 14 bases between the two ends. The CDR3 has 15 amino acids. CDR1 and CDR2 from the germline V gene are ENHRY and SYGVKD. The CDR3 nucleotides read TGTGCCATCAGTCCTGGATGGGTCCGTGGAAACACCATATATTTT. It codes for CAISPGWVRGNTIYF.

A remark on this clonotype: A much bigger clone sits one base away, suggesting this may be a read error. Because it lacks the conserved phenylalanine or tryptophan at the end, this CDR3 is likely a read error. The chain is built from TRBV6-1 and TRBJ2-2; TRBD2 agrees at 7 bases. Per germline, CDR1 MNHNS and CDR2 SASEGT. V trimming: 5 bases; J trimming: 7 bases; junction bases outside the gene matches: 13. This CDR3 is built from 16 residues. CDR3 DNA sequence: TGTGCCAGCAGTCCCGGTTTGCGGGAGTATGTCGGGGAGCTGTTTTTG. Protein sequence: CASSPGLREYVGELFL.

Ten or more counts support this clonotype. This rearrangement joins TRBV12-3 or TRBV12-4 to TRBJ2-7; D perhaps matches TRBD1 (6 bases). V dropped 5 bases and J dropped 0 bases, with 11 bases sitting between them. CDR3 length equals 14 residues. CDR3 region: CASSTGTTSYEQYF. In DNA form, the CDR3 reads TGTGCCAGCAGTACCGGGACAACCTCCTACGAGCAGTACTTC.

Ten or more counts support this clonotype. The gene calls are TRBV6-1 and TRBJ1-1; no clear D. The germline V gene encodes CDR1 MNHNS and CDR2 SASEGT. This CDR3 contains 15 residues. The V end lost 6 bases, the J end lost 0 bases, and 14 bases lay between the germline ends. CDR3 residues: CASREVWRMNTEAFF. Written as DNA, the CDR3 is TGTGCCAGCAGGGAGGTTTGGAGAATGAACACTGAAGCTTTCTTT.

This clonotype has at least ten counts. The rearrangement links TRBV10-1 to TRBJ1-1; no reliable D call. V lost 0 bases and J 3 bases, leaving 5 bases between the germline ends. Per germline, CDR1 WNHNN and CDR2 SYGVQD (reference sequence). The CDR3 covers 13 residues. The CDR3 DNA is TGCGCCAGCAGTGAGTCTTCCTACACTGAAGCTTTCTTT. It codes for CASSESSYTEAFF.

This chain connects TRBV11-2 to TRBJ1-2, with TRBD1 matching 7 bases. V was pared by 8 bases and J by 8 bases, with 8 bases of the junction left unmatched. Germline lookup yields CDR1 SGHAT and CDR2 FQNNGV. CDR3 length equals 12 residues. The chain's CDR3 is CASSEGAGGYTF. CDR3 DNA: TGTGCCAGCTCGGAGGGGGCGGGAGGCTACACCTTC.